This is a list of T cell receptor beta chains from one sample in a study of HIV-infected patients and healthy controls. One entry per CDR3 protein results from TCRdb running MiXCR on the 5' RACE reads. The profile covers about 64,000 distinct CDR3 sequences, with around 21% appearing a single time and 1.4% taken by the ten largest. Sequencing used CD4+ T cells from blood. The source of these receptors is a human donor in good health. Each CDR3 is given with its conserved first and last residue. D genes are given only for firm matches. Clone size is shown for a subset of rows, as once, few, many or a class of expanded clone.

V: TRBV18; size: many; J: TRBJ2-5; D: TRBD1; DNA: TGTGCCAGCTCACCACCCCCGGGACAGGGACAAGAGACCCAGTACTTC; CDR3: CASSPPPGQGQETQYF
V: TRBV29-1; size: few; J: TRBJ1-1; D: -; DNA: TGCAGCGTCGCACCCACCGGAAGCACTGAAGCTTTCTTT; CDR3: CSVAPTGSTEAFF
V: TRBV20-1; size: -; J: TRBJ2-1; D: TRBD2; DNA: TGCAGTGCTAGGGGACTAGCGGGAGGGCCAGGCAATGAGCAGTTCTTC; CDR3: CSARGLAGGPGNEQFF
V: TRBV6-5; size: once; J: TRBJ1-3; D: -; DNA: TGTGCCAGCAGACCTGGGACGTACTCTGGAAACACCATATATTTT; CDR3: CASRPGTYSGNTIYF
V: TRBV10-2; size: -; J: TRBJ2-3; D: -; DNA: TGCGCCAGCTCCGATTGGGGGCGGGATACGCAGTATTTT; CDR3: CASSDWGRDTQYF
V: TRBV5-4; size: once; J: TRBJ2-1; D: -; DNA: TGTGCCAGCAGCTTGGACCTAGCCGGGAATGAGCAGTTCTTC; CDR3: CASSLDLAGNEQFF
V: TRBV29-1; size: -; J: TRBJ1-2; D: -; DNA: TGCAGCGTAACAGGGACGAGCTATGGCTACACCTTC; CDR3: CSVTGTSYGYTF
V: TRBV7-9; size: few; J: TRBJ2-6; D: -; DNA: TGTGCCAGCAGCAACACGGCCAACGTCCTGACTTTC; CDR3: CASSNTANVLTF
V: TRBV6-4; size: few; J: TRBJ2-7; D: TRBD1; DNA: TGTGCCAGCAGTGGCACAGGGGGCGAAACTTGTTACGAGCAGTACTTC; CDR3: CASSGTGGETCYEQYF
V: TRBV30; size: -; J: TRBJ1-1; D: -; DNA: TGTGCCTGGAGCGAAGTTATTTACCGACAGACTGAAGCTTTCTTT; CDR3: CAWSEVIYRQTEAFF
V: TRBV29-1; size: few; J: TRBJ2-7; D: -; DNA: TGCAGCGTTGAAGATTGGAGGGCAGGGCAGTACTTC; CDR3: CSVEDWRAGQYF
V: TRBV5-6; size: -; J: TRBJ2-1; D: -; DNA: TGTGCCAGCAGCTTGGACAGGGAGGAGCAGTTCTTC; CDR3: CASSLDREEQFF
V: TRBV2; size: -; J: TRBJ2-5; D: TRBD2; DNA: TGTGCCAGCATTCTCGGCGCGGGGGGGCCTGAGACCCAGTACTTC; CDR3: CASILGAGGPETQYF
V: TRBV5-6; size: -; J: TRBJ1-4; D: -; DNA: TGTGCCAGCAGCTTGGCCGCTGGTGAAAAACTGTTTTTT; CDR3: CASSLAAGEKLFF
V: TRBV24-1; size: many; J: TRBJ2-1; D: -; DNA: TGTGCCACCAGTGCCCATTACTCTAACAATGAGCAGTTCTTC; CDR3: CATSAHYSNNEQFF
V: TRBV6-2/TRBV6-3; size: -; J: TRBJ1-5; D: TRBD1; DNA: TGTGCCAGCAGTCCGACAGGGGGAAGCAATCAGCCCCAGCATTTT; CDR3: CASSPTGGSNQPQHF
V: TRBV10-2; size: many; J: TRBJ1-1; D: -; DNA: TGCGCCAGCAGTGATGGTGGGACAGAAGCTTTCTTT; CDR3: CASSDGGTEAFF
V: TRBV7-2; size: -; J: TRBJ2-1; D: -; DNA: TGTGCCAGCAGCTTATCCCGGGGGCCCTACAATGAGCAGTTCTTC; CDR3: CASSLSRGPYNEQFF
V: TRBV12-5; size: -; J: TRBJ2-5; D: TRBD2; DNA: TGTGCTAGTGGACAGGACGGGGGGGACCAGTACTTC; CDR3: CASGQDGGDQYF
V: TRBV14; size: -; J: TRBJ1-2; D: -; DNA: TGTGCCAGCAGCCAAGGTGGGGGTCACTATGGCTACACCTTC; CDR3: CASSQGGGHYGYTF
V: TRBV5-1; size: few; J: TRBJ2-7; D: TRBD1; DNA: TGCGCCAGCAGCTCAACCGGGACAGGGTTGAACGAGCAGTACTTC; CDR3: CASSSTGTGLNEQYF
V: TRBV7-2; size: many; J: TRBJ1-5; D: -; DNA: TGTGCCAGCAGCTTAGTCTCCGTAAATCAGCCCCAGCATTTT; CDR3: CASSLVSVNQPQHF
V: TRBV6-5; size: many; J: TRBJ2-1; D: TRBD2; DNA: TGTGCCAGCAGTTACTCGGGACTAGCAAATCCTGAGCAGTTCTTC; CDR3: CASSYSGLANPEQFF
V: TRBV18; size: many; J: TRBJ1-5; D: -; DNA: TGTGCCAGCTCACGAGAAGGCCGAGACAATCAGCCCCAGCATTTT; CDR3: CASSREGRDNQPQHF
V: TRBV15; size: -; J: TRBJ1-1; D: TRBD1; DNA: TGTGCCACCAGCAGAGACCCATCAAGGGGGCCCTTGGGCACTGAAGCTTTCTTT; CDR3: CATSRDPSRGPLGTEAFF
V: TRBV5-1; size: few; J: TRBJ1-4; D: -; DNA: TGCGCCAGCAGCTTGGGCAGCGCAGCCGGTTTGAATGAAAAACTGTTTTTT; CDR3: CASSLGSAAGLNEKLFF
V: TRBV20-1; size: many; J: TRBJ2-3; D: -; DNA: TGCAGTGCTAGAGATCTCTCGGAAGGCATATACACAGATACGCAGTATTTT; CDR3: CSARDLSEGIYTDTQYF
V: TRBV3-1; size: -; J: TRBJ2-3; D: TRBD2; DNA: TGTGCCAGCAGCCCAGGACTAGCGGATACGCAGTATTTT; CDR3: CASSPGLADTQYF